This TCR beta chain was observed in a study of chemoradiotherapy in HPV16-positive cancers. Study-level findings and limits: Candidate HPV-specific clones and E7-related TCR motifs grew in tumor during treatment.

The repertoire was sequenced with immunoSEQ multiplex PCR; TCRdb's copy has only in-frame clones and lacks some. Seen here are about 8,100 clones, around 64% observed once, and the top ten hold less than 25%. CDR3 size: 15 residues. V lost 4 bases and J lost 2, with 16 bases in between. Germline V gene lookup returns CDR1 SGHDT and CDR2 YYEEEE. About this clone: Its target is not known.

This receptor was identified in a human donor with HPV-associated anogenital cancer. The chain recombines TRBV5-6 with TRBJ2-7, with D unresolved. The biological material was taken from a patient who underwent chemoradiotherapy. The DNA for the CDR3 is TGTGCCAGCAGCCCCCGGCCAGGCGTAGCCTACGAGCAGTACTTC. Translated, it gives CASSPRPGVAYEQYF.